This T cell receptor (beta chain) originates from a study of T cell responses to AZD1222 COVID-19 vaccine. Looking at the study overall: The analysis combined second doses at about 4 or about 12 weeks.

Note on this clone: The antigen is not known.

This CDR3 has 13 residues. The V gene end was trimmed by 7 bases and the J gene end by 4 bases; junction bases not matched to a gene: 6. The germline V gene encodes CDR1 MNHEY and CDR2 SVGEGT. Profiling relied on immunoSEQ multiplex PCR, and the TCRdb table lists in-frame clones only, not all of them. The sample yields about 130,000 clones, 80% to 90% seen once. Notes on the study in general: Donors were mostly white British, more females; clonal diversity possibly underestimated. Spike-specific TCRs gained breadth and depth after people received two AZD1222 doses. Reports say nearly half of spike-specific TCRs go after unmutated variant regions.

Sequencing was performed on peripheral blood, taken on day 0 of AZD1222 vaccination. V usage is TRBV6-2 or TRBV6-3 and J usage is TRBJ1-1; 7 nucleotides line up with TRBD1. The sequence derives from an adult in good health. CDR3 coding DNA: TGTGCCAGCAACCCACAGGGGATCACTGAAGCTTTCTTT. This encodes CASNPQGITEAFF.